Detailed here is one T cell receptor beta chain. The CDR3 is 16 residues long. Germline V gives CDR1 SGHAT, CDR2 FQNNGV. The V and J ends lost 4 bases and 3 bases respectively, with 16 bases between them. This sample is part of a study of blood T cell repertoires in COVID-19. Using immunoSEQ multiplex PCR, the repertoire was profiled, and TCRdb retains in-frame clones only, with some absent. The data contain around 200,000 clones, around four fifths of them singletons. The receptor comes from a woman between 45 and 60 years old with acute or convalescent COVID-19. V usage is TRBV11-2 and J usage is TRBJ2-1; no definite D call. What was sequenced was peripheral blood. CDR3 bases: TGTGCCAGCAGCTCCGACTCTGTGGTAGGCTACAATGAGCAGTTCTTC. It yields the protein CASSSDSVVGYNEQFF.